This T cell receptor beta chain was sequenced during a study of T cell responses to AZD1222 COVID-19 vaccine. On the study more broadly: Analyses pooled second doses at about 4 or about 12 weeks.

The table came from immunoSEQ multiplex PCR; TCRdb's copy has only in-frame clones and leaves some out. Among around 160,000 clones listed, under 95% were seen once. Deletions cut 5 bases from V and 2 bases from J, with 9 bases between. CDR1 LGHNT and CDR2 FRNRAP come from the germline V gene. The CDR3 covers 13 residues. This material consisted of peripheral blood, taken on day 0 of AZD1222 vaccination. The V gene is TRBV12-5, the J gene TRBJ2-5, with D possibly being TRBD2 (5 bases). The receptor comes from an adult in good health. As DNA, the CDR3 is TGTGCTAGTGGTCCCACGGGACAAGAGACCCAGTACTTC. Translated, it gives CASGPTGQETQYF.